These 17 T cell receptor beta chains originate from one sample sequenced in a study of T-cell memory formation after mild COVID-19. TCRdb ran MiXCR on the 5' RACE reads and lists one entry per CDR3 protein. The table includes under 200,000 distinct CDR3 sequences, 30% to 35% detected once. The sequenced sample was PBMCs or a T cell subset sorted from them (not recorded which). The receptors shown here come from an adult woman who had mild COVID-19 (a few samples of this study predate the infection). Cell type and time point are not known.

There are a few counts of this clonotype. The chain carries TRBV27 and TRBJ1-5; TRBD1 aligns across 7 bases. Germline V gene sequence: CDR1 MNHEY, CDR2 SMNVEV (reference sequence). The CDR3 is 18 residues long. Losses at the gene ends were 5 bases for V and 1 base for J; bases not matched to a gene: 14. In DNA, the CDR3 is TGTGCCAGCAGTCCCAGGGGGTTTTCGGCAGGGAGCAATCAGCCCCAGCATTTT. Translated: CASSPRGFSAGSNQPQHF.

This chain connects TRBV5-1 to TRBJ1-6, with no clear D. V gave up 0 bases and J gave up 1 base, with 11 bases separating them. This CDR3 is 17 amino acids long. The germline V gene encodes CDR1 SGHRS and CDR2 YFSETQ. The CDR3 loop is CASSLDEASSYNSPLHF. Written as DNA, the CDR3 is TGCGCCAGCAGCTTGGACGAGGCTAGTTCCTATAATTCACCCCTCCACTTT. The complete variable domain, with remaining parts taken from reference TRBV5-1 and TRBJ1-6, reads KAGVTQTPRYLIKTRGQQVTLSCSPISGHRSVSWYQQTPGQGLQFLFEYFSETQRNKGNFPGRFSGRQFSNSRSEMNVSTLELGDSALYLCASSLDEASSYNSPLHFGNGTRLTVT.

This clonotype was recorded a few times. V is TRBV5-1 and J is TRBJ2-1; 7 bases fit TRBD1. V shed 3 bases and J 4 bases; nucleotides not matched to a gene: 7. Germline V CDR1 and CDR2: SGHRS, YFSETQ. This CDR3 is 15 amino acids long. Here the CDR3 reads CASSSVVDRYNEQFF. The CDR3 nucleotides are TGCGCCAGCAGCTCCGTGGTGGACAGGTACAATGAGCAGTTCTTC.

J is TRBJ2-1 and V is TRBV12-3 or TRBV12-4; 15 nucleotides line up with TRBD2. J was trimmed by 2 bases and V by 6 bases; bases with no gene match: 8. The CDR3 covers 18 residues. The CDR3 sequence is CASRPGLAGGQTYNEQFF. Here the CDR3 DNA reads TGTGCCAGCAGACCGGGACTAGCGGGAGGACAGACCTACAATGAGCAGTTCTTC.

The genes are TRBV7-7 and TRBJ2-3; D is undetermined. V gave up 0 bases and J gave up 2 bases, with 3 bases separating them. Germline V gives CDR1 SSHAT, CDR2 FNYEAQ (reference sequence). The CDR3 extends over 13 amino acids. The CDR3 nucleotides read TGTGCCAGCAGCTTAGCGAACACAGATACGCAGTATTTT. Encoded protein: CASSLANTDTQYF.

CDR3 sequence reads: CASSQVTSGSDTDTQYF. In DNA form, the CDR3 reads TGCGCCAGCAGCCAAGTCACTAGCGGGAGTGACACAGATACGCAGTATTTT. The chain joins TRBV4-3 to TRBJ2-3; 11 bases are shared with TRBD2. With V trimmed by 1 base and J by 2 bases, 5 bases remained unmatched. This CDR3 is built from 17 residues. Germline V gives CDR1 LGHNA, CDR2 YSLEER.

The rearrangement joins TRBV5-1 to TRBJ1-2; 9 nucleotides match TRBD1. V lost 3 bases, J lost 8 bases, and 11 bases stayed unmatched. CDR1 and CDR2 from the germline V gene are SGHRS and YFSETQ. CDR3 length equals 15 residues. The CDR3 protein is CASSSYTGTGQGYTF. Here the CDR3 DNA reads TGCGCCAGCAGCTCCTATACCGGGACAGGGCAGGGCTACACCTTC. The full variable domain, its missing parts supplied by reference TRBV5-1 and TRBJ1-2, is KAGVTQTPRYLIKTRGQQVTLSCSPISGHRSVSWYQQTPGQGLQFLFEYFSETQRNKGNFPGRFSGRQFSNSRSEMNVSTLELGDSALYLCASSSYTGTGQGYTFGSGTRLTVV.

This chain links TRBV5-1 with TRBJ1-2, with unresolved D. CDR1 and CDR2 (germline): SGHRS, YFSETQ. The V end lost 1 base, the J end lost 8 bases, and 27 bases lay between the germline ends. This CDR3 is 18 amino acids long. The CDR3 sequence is CASSLSFGTGGLAMGYTF. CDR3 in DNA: TGCGCCAGCAGCTTGAGTTTTGGCACCGGCGGCCTCGCGATGGGCTACACCTTC.

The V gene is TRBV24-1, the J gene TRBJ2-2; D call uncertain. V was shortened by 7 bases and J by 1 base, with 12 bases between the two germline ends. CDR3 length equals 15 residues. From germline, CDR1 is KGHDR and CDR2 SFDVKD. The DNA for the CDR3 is TGTGCCACCAGCCCTACAGAGAGGAACACCGGGGAGCTGTTTTTT. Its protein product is CATSPTERNTGELFF.

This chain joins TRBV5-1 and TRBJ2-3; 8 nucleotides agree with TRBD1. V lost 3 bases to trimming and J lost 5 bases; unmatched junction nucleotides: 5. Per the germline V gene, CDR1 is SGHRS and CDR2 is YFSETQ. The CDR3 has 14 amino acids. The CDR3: CASSWTGQEDTQYF. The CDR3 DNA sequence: TGCGCCAGCAGCTGGACAGGGCAGGAAGATACGCAGTATTTT.

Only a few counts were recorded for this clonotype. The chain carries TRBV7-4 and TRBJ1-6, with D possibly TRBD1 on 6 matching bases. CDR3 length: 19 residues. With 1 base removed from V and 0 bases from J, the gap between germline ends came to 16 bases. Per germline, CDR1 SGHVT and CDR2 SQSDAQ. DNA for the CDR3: TGTGCCAGCAGCTTAGGTTTGGACAGTTCGAGCTCCTATAATTCACCCCTCCACTTT. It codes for CASSLGLDSSSSYNSPLHF.

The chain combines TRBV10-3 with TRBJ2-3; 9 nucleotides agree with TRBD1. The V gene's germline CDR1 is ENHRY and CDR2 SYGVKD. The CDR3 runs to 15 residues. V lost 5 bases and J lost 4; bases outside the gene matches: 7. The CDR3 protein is CAISTGTGLPDTQYF. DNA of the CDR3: TGTGCCATCAGTACCGGGACAGGGCTCCCAGATACGCAGTATTTT.

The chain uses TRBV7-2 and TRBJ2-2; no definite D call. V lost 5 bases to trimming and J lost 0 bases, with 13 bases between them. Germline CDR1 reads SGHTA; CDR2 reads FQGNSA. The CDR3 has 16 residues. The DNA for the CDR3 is TGTGCCAGCAGCCGAAGGGCGGTCGCGAACACCGGGGAGCTGTTTTTT. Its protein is CASSRRAVANTGELFF.

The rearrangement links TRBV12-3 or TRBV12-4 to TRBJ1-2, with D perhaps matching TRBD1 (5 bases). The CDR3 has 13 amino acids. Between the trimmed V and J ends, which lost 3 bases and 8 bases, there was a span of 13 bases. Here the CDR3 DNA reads TGTGCCAGCAGTTTGGACGGGGGACGAGGCTACACCTTC. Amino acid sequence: CASSLDGGRGYTF.

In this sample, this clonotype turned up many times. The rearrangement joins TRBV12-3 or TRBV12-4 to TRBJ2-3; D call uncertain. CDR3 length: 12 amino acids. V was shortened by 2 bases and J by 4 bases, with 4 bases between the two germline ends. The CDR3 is CASSLLADTQYF. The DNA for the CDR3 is TGTGCCAGCAGTTTACTAGCAGATACGCAGTATTTT.

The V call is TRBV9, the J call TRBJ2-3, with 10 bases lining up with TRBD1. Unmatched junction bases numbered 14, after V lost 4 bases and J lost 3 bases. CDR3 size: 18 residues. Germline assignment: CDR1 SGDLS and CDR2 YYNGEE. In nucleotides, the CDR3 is TGTGCCAGCAGCCCCTTGGGGACCGGGACAGGGGTAACAGATACGCAGTATTTT. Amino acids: CASSPLGTGTGVTDTQYF.

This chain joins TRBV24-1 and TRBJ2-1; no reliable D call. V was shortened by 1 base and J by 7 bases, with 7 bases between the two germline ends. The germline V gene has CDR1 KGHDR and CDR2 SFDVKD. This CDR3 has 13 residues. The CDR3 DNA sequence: TGTGCCACCAGTGATTTTTCTCGTAATGAGCAGTTCTTC. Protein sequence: CATSDFSRNEQFF.